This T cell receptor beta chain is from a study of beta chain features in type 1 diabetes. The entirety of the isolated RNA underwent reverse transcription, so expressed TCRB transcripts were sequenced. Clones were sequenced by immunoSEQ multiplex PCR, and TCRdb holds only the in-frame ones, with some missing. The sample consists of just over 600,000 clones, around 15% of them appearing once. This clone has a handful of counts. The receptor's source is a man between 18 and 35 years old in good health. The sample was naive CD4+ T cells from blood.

The CDR3 DNA is TGTGCCAGCAGCGTAGTGGGACTAGCGGGAGTCCATGAGCAGTTCTTC. As protein: CASSVVGLAGVHEQFF. The chain links TRBV9 to TRBJ2-1; 14 bases agree with TRBD2. CDR1 is SGDLS and CDR2 is YYNGEE in the germline V gene. CDR3 size: 16 residues. Trimming removed 0 bases from V and 8 bases from J; junction bases left unmatched: 4.